This T cell receptor (beta chain) was sequenced during a study of blood T cell repertoires in COVID-19. Germline lookup yields CDR1 SGHKS and CDR2 YYEKEE (reference sequence). The CDR3 is 16 amino acids. Unmatched junction bases numbered 5, after V lost 1 base and J lost 3 bases. TCRdb's table, derived via immunoSEQ multiplex PCR, lists solely in-frame clones and lacks some. The sample lists about 250,000 clones; around 90% were seen once. The rearrangement joins TRBV5-5 to TRBJ2-2; 8 bases map to TRBD1. Sequenced input: PBMCs or T cells enriched from blood (not recorded which). The clonotype comes from a woman aged 25 to 39 with acute COVID-19. Written as DNA, the CDR3 is TGTGCCAGCAGCTTGTGGGCAGGGGGCGACACCGGGGAGCTGTTTTTT. Protein: CASSLWAGGDTGELFF.